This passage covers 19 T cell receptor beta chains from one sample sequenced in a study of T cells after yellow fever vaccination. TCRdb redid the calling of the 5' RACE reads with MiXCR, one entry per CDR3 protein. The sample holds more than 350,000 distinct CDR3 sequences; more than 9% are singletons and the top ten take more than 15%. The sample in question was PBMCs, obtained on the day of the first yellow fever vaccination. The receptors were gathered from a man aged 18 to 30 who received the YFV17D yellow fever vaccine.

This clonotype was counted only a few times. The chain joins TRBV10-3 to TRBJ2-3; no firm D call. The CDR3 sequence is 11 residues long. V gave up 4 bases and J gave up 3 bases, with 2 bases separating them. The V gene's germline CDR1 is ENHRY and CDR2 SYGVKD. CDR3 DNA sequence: TGTGCCATCAGTGTGACAGATACGCAGTATTTT. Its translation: CAISVTDTQYF.

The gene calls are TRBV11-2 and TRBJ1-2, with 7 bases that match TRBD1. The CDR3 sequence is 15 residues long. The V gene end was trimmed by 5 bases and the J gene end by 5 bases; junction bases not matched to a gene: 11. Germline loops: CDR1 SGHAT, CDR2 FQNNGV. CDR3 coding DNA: TGTGCCAGCAGCGCAACCTCGGGACAGATATATGGCTACACCTTC. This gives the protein CASSATSGQIYGYTF.

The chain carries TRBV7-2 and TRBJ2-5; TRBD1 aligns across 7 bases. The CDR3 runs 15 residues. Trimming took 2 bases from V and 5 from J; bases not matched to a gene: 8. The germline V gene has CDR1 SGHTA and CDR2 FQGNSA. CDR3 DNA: TGTGCCAGCAGCTTAACTAGACAGGGCGGGGAGACCCAGTACTTC. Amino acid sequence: CASSLTRQGGETQYF.

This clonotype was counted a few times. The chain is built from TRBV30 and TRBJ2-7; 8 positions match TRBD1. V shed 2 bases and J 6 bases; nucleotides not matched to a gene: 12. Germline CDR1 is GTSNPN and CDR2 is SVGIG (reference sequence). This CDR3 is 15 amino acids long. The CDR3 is CAWSITGGSKSEQYF. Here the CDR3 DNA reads TGTGCCTGGAGTATCACAGGGGGGTCTAAAAGCGAGCAGTACTTC.

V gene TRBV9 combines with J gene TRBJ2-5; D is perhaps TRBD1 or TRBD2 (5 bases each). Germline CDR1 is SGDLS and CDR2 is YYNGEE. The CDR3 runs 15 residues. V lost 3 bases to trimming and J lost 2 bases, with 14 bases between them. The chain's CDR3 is CASSDQGTPQETQYF. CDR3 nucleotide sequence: TGTGCCAGCAGCGACCAAGGGACGCCACAAGAGACCCAGTACTTC.

CDR3 DNA: TGCAGTGCTAGAGGTTATTTTATAGGTGACCGTGGAAACTACGAGCAGTACTTC. It yields the protein CSARGYFIGDRGNYEQYF. V and J are TRBV20-1 and TRBJ2-7; no clear D. Germline V CDR1 and CDR2: DFQATT, SNEGSKA (reference sequence). V lost 1 base, J lost 3 bases, and 25 bases lay in between. This CDR3 is built from 18 residues.

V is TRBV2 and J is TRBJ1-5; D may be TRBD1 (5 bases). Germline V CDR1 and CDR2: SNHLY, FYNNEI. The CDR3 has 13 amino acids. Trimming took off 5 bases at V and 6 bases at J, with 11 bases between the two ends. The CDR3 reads CASSKTEGQPQHF. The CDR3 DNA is TGTGCCAGCAGTAAGACAGAGGGTCAGCCCCAGCATTTT.

In DNA, the CDR3 is TGTGCCAGCAGGGTAGGACAGGGTTCCTACGAGCAGTACTTC. The encoded protein is CASRVGQGSYEQYF. The V call is TRBV7-9, the J call TRBJ2-7; 8 nucleotides line up with TRBD1. Germline lookup yields CDR1 SEHNR and CDR2 FQNEAQ (reference sequence). The CDR3 is 14 residues long. V lost 6 bases to trimming and J lost 1 base; unmatched junction nucleotides: 5.

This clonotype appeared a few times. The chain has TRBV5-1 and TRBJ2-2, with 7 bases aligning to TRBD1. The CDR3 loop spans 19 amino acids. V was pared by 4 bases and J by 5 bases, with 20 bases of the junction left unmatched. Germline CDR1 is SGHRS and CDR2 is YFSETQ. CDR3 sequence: CASSPRQGGYWKGTGELFF. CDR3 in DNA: TGCGCCAGCAGCCCTAGACAGGGTGGATATTGGAAGGGTACCGGGGAGCTGTTTTTT.

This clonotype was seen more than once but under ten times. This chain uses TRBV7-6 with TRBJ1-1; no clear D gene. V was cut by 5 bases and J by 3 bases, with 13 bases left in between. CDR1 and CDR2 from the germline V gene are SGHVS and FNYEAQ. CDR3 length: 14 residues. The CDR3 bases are TGTGCCAGCAGCCCCTCGTACCCGGACACTGAAGCTTTCTTT. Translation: CASSPSYPDTEAFF. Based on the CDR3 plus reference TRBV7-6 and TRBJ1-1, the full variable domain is GAGVSQSPRYKVTKRGQDVALRCDPISGHVSLYWYRQALGQGPEFLTYFNYEAQQDKSGLPNDRFSAERPEGSISTLTIQRTEQRDSAMYRCASSPSYPDTEAFFGQGTRLTVV.

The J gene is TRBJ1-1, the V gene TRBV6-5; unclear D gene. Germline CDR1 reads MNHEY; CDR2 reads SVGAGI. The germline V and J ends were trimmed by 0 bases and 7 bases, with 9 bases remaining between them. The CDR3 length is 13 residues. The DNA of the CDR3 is TGTGCCAGCAGTTACTCGTTTACTGGTGAAGCTTTCTTT. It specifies CASSYSFTGEAFF.

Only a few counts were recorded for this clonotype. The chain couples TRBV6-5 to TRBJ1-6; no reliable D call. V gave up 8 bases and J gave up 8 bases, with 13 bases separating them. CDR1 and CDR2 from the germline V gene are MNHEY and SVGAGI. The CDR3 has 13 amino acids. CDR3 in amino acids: CASGWGSDSPLHF. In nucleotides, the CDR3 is TGTGCCAGCGGTTGGGGATCCGATTCACCCCTCCACTTT.

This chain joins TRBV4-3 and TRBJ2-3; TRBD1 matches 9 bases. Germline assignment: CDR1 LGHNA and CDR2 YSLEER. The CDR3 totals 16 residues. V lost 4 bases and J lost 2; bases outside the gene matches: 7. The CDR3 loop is CASSLWDRAHTDTQYF. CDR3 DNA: TGCGCCAGCAGCCTCTGGGACAGGGCCCACACAGATACGCAGTATTTT.

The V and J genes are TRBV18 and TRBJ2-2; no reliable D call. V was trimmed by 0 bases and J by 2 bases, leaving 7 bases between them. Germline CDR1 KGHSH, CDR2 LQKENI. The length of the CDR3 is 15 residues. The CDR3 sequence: CASSPPSSNTGELFF. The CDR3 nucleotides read TGTGCCAGCTCACCACCGTCCAGCAACACCGGGGAGCTGTTTTTT.

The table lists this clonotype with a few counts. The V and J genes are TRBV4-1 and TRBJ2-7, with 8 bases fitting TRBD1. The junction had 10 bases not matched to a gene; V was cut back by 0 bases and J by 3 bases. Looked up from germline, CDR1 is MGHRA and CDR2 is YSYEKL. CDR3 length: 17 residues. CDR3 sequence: CASSQDPGTGGGYEQYF. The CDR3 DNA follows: TGCGCCAGCAGCCAAGATCCGGGCACAGGGGGTGGCTACGAGCAGTACTTC.

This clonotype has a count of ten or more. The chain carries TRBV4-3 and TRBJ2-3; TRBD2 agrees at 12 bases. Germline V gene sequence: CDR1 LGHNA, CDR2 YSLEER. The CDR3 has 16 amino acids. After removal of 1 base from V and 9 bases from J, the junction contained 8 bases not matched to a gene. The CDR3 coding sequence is TGCGCCAGCAGCCAAGTCTGGCTAGCGGGGGGGCCAACGCAGTATTTT. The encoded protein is CASSQVWLAGGPTQYF.

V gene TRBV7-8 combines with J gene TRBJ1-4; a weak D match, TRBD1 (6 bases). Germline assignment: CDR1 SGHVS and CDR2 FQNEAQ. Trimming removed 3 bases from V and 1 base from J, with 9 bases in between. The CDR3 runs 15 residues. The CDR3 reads CASSLVQGTNEKLFF. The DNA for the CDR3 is TGTGCCAGCAGCTTGGTACAGGGAACTAATGAAAAACTGTTTTTT.

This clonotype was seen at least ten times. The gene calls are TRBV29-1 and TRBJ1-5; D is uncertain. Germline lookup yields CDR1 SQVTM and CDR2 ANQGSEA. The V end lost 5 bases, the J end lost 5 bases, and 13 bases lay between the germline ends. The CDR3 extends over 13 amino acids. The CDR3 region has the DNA TGCAGCGTTATGGAGCGGGCGGATCAGCCCCAGCATTTT. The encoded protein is CSVMERADQPQHF.

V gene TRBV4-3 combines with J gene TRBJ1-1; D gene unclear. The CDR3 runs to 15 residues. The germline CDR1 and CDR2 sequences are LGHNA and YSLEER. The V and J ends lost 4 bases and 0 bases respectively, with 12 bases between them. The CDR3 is CASSPYTKMNTEAFF. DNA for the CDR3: TGCGCCAGCAGCCCTTACACGAAAATGAACACTGAAGCTTTCTTT.